This TCR beta chain was observed in a study of blood T cell repertoires in COVID-19. Original methodology: Amplification of reference gene primers provided the estimated nucleated cell counts. The repertoire was sequenced with immunoSEQ multiplex PCR; TCRdb's copy has only in-frame clones and lacks some. That table is the source of V, J and clone size, and D and trimming were worked out from the DNA. The sample holds about 220,000 clones, more than 75% seen once. This CDR3 has 15 residues. V was trimmed by 6 bases and J by 5 bases, leaving 19 bases between them. Germline V gene data show CDR1 as MNHEY and CDR2 as SMNVEV (reference sequence).

The source of this sequence is a woman aged 25 to 45 who had recovered from COVID-19. The chain couples TRBV27 to TRBJ2-5; D may be TRBD1 (6 bases). Sequenced material: peripheral blood. CDR3 bases: TGTGCCAGCAGGAATTTACAGGGATGGGGGGAGACCCAGTACTTC. Protein product: CASRNLQGWGETQYF.